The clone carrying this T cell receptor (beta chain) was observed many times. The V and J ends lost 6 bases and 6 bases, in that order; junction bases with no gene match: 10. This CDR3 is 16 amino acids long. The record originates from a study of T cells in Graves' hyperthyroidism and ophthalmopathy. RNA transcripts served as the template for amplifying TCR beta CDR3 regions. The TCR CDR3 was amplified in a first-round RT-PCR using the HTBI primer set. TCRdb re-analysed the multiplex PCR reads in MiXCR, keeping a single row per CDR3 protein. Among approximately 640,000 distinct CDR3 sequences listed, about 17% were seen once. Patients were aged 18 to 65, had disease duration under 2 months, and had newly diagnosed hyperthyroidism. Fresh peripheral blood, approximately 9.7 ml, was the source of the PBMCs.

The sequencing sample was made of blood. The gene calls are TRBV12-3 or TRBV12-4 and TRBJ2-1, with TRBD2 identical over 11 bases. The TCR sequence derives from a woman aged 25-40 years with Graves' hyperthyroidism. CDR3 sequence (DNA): TGTGCCAGCAGCCGCTATACTAGCGGGAGTAGCAATGAGCAGTTCTTC. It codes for CASSRYTSGSSNEQFF.